These 8 T cell receptor beta chains originate from one sample sequenced in a study of cytomegalovirus exposure and HLA in healthy donors. PCR primers comprised 60 Vbeta and 13 Jbeta primers. Sequencing was performed with immunoSEQ multiplex PCR; in TCRdb, only in-frame clones are kept and a portion is missing. The sample lists more than 150,000 clones; around 80% were seen once. The specimen sequenced was PBMCs. These receptors all come from a girl aged 10-17 years in good health and CMV-seropositive.

This chain links TRBV25-1 with TRBJ2-3; D is uncertain. V lost 8 bases and J 1 base, leaving 4 bases between the germline ends. The germline CDR1 and CDR2 sequences are MGHDK and SYGVNS. The CDR3 consists of 11 residues. Here the CDR3 DNA reads TGTGCCAGCCTTCGCACAGATACGCAGTATTTT. Translation: CASLRTDTQYF.

The sample holds a few counts of this clone. The rearrangement joins TRBV5-1 to TRBJ2-7; D is possibly TRBD1 (5 bases). This CDR3 spans 14 amino acids. Trimming removed 0 bases from V and 2 bases from J, with 9 bases in between. The germline V gene has CDR1 SGHRS and CDR2 YFSETQ. CDR3: CASSLEGQPYEQYF. CDR3 DNA sequence: TGCGCCAGCAGCTTGGAAGGACAACCCTACGAGCAGTACTTC.

V usage is TRBV7-6 and J usage is TRBJ1-1, with D possibly TRBD1 on 5 matching bases. From germline, CDR1 is SGHVS and CDR2 FNYEAQ. This CDR3 contains 16 residues. V lost 1 base and J lost 0, with 12 bases in between. The CDR3 loop reads CASSLGGRGMNTEAFF. The CDR3, as DNA: TGTGCCAGCAGCTTAGGAGGGAGGGGAATGAACACTGAAGCTTTCTTT.

This chain links TRBV19 with TRBJ2-3, with a possible D match to TRBD2 (5 bases). The CDR3 has 14 residues. CDR1 and CDR2 from the germline V gene are LNHDA and SQIVND (reference sequence). V lost 8 bases and J 6 bases, leaving 18 bases between the germline ends. CDR3 in amino acids: CASQASTVVDTQYF. The CDR3 nucleotides are TGTGCCAGTCAGGCTAGCACCGTTGTGGATACGCAGTATTTT.

The chain uses TRBV27 and TRBJ1-1; D is unresolved. The CDR3 is 14 residues long. From germline, CDR1 is MNHEY and CDR2 SMNVEV (reference sequence). V lost 5 bases and J 0 bases, leaving 10 bases between the germline ends. The CDR3 sequence: CASSLRTMNTEAFF. Written as DNA, the CDR3 is TGTGCCAGCAGTCTCAGAACTATGAACACTGAAGCTTTCTTT.

The chain links TRBV4-3 to TRBJ1-2; a possible D gene is TRBD1 (6 bases). The CDR3 contains 15 residues. The V gene lost 0 bases and the J gene lost 4 bases, with 12 bases spanning the gap. CDR1 is LGHNA and CDR2 is YSLEER in the germline V gene. The CDR3 region has the DNA TGCGCCAGCAGCCAAGATTGGGGGCAGGGCTATGGCTACACCTTC. Translating gives CASSQDWGQGYGYTF.

The chain joins TRBV6-5 to TRBJ2-7, with TRBD2 matching 7 bases. This CDR3 region has 15 residues. V shed 2 bases and J 4 bases; nucleotides not matched to a gene: 8. Germline V gene sequence: CDR1 MNHEY, CDR2 SVGAGI. DNA of the CDR3: TGTGCCAGCAGTTACCAGGGCGGGAGTTATTACGAGCAGTACTTC. It encodes CASSYQGGSYYEQYF.

This chain joins TRBV20-1 and TRBJ1-1; D might be TRBD1 (6 bases). The V end lost 4 bases, the J end lost 12 bases, and 15 bases lay between the germline ends. This CDR3 is 11 amino acids long. Germline CDR1 DFQATT, CDR2 SNEGSKA (reference sequence). The CDR3 loop is CSAILTGTTFF. DNA for the CDR3: TGCAGTGCTATCTTGACAGGTACGACTTTCTTT.